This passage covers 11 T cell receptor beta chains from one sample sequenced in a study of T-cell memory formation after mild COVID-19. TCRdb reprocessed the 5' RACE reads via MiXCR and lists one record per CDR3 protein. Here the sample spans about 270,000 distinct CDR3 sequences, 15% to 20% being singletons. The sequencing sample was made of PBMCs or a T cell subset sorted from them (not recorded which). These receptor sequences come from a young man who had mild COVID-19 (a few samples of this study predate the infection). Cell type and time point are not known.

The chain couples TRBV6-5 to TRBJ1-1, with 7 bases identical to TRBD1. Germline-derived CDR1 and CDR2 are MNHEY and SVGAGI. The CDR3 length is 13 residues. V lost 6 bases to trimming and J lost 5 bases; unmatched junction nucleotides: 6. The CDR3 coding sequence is TGTGCCAGCAGGACAGGGAGGTTTACTGAAGCTTTCTTT. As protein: CASRTGRFTEAFF.

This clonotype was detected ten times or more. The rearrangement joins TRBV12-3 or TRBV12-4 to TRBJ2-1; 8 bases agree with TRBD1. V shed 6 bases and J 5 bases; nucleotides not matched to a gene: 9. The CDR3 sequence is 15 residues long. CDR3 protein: CASRETGDRNNEQFF. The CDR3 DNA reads TGTGCCAGCAGGGAGACAGGGGATAGGAACAATGAGCAGTTCTTC.

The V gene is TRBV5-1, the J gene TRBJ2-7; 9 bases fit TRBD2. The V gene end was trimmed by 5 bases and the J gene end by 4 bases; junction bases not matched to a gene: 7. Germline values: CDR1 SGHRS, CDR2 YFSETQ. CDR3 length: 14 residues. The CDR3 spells CASRLIAGAYEQYF. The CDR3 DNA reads TGCGCCAGCAGGTTGATAGCGGGGGCTTACGAGCAGTACTTC.

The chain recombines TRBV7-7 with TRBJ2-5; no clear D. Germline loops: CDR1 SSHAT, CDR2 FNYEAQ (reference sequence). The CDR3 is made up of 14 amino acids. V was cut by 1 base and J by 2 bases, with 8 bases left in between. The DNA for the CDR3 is TGTGCCAGCAGCTTAGGGGCAGAACAAGAGACCCAGTACTTC. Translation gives CASSLGAEQETQYF.

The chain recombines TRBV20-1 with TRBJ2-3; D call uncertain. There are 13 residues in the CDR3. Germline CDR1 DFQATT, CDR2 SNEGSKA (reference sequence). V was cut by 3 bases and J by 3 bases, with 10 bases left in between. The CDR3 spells CSASEAGTDTQYF. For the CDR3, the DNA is TGCAGTGCTAGCGAGGCAGGAACAGATACGCAGTATTTT.

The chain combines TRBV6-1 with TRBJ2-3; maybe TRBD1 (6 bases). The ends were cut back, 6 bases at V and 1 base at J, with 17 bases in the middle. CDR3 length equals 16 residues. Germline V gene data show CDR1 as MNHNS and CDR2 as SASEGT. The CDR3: CASSEREQGRTDTQYF. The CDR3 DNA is TGTGCCAGCAGCGAGAGGGAACAGGGACGCACAGATACGCAGTATTTT.

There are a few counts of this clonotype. For the CDR3, the DNA is TGTGCCAGTAGTTCCTGGACAGGGGGCACTAATGAAAAACTGTTTTTT. Translated, it gives CASSSWTGGTNEKLFF. The chain has TRBV19 and TRBJ1-4; 11 positions match TRBD1. After removal of 5 bases from V and 2 bases from J, the junction contained 4 bases not matched to a gene. Germline lookup yields CDR1 LNHDA and CDR2 SQIVND (reference sequence). This CDR3 comprises 16 residues.

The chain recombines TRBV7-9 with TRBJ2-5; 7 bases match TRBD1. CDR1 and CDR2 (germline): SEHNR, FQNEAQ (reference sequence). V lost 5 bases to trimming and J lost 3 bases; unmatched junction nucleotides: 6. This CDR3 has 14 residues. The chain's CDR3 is CASSIRTGEETQYF. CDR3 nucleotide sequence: TGTGCCAGCAGCATCAGGACAGGTGAAGAGACCCAGTACTTC.

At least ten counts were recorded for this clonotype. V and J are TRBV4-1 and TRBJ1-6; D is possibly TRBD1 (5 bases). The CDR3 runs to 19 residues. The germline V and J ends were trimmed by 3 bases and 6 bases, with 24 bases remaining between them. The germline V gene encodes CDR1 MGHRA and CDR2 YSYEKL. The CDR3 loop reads CASSHQTRGPRFRNSPLHF. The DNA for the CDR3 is TGCGCCAGCAGCCACCAAACGCGGGGACCAAGGTTTCGTAATTCACCCCTCCACTTT.

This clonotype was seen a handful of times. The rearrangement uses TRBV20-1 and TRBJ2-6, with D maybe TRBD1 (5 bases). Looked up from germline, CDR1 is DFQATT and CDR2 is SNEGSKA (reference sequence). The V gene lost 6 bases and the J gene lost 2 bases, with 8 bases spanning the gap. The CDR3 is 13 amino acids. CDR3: CSAATAGANVLTF. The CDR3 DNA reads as TGCAGTGCCGCGACAGCTGGGGCCAACGTCCTGACTTTC.

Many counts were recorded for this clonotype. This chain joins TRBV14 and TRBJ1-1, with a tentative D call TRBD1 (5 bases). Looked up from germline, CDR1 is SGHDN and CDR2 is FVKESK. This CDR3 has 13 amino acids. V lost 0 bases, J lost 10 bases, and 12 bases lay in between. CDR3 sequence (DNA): TGTGCCAGCAGCCAAGATCGGCAGGGTCGAGCTTTCTTT. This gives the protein CASSQDRQGRAFF.